This TCR beta chain was documented in a study of identical twins. Whole-study findings and limits: With abundant cord blood beta clonotypes, insertions were fewer; memory repertoires showed no such pattern. Models predicted less out-of-frame TCR alpha sharing in monozygotic twins than was found. Twin-shared out-of-frame alpha sequences showed excess low generation probability.

Comment on this clonotype: Its target is unknown.

The CDR3 loop spans 15 amino acids. Germline V CDR1 and CDR2: KGHDR, SFDVKD. J lost 7 bases, V lost 3 bases, and 4 bases had no gene match. Among all donors, each was a healthy Caucasian. TCRdb passed the 5' RACE reads through MiXCR, listing each CDR3 protein once. Found here are 450,000 or so distinct CDR3 sequences, around 18% of them singletons; the top ten hold 10% to 15%. Source material: naive T cells sorted from blood. The sequence was obtained from a man between 45 and 60 years old in good health. This sequence joins TRBV24-1 and TRBJ2-1; 11 nucleotides line up with TRBD2. In DNA, the CDR3 is TGTGCCACCAGTGATGTACTAGCGGGGGTTAATGAGCAGTTCTTC. It specifies CATSDVLAGVNEQFF.